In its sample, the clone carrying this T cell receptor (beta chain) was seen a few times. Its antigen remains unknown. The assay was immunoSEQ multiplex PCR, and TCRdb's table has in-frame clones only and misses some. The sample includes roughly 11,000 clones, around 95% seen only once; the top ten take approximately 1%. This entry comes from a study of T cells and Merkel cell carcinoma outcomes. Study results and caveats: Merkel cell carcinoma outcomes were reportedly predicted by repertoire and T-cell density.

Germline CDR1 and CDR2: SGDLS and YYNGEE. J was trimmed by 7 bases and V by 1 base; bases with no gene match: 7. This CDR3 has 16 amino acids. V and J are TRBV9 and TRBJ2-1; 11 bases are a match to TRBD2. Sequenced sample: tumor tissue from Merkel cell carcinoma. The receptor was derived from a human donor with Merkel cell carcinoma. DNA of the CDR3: TGTGCCAGCAGCGTAATGACAACTAGCGGGAGTAATGAGCAGTTCTTC. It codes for CASSVMTTSGSNEQFF.